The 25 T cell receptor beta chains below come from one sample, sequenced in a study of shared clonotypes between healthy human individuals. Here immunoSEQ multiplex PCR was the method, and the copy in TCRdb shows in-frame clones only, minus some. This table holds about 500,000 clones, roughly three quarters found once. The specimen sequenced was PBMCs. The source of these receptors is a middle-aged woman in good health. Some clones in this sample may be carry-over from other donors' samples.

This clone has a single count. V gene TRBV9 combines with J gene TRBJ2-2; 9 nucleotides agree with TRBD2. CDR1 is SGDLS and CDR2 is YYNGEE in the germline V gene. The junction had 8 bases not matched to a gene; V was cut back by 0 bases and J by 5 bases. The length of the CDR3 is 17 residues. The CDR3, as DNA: TGTGCCAGCAGCGTAGGCTCTAGCGGGGTGGGGACCGGGGAGCTGTTTTTT. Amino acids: CASSVGSSGVGTGELFF.

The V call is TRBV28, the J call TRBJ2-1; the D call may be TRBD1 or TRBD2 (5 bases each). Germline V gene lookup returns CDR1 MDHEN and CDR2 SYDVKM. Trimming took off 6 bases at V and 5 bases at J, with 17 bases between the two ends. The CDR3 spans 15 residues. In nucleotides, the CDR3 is TGTGCCAGCAGCCCTACTCGGGGCTACAACAATGAGCAGTTCTTC. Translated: CASSPTRGYNNEQFF.

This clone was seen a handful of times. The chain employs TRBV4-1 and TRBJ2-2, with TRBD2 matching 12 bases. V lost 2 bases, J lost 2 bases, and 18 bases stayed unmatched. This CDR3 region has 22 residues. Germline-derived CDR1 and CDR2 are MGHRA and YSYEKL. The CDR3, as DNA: TGCGCCAGCAGCCAAAGGGGGAAAGCCCTAGCGGGAGGGAAGATTAACACCGGGGAGCTGTTTTTT. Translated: CASSQRGKALAGGKINTGELFF.

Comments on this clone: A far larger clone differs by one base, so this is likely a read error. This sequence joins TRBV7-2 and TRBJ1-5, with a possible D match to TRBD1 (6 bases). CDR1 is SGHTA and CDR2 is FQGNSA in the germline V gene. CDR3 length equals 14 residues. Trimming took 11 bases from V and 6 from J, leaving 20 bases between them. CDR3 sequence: CARTLGQGSQPQHF. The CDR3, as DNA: TGTGCCCGCACCTTGGGGCAGGGGAGTCAGCCCCAGCATTTT.

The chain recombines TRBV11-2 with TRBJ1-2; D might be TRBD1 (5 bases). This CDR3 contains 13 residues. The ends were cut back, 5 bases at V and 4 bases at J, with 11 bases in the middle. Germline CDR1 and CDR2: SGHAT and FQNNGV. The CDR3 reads CASSQGRLYGYTF. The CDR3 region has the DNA TGTGCCAGCAGCCAGGGACGGCTCTATGGCTACACCTTC.

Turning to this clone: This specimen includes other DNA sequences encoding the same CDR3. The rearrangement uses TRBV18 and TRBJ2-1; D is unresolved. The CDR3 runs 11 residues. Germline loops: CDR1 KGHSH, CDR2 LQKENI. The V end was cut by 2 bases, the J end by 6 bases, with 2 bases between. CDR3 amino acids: CASSPINEQFF. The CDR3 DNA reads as TGTGCCAGCTCACCAATCAATGAGCAGTTCTTC.

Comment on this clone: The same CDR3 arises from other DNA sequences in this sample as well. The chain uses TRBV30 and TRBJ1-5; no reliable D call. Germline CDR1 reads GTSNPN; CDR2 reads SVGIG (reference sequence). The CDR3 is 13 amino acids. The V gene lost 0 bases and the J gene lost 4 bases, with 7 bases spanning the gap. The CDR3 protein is CAWSVSDNQPQHF. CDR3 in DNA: TGTGCCTGGAGTGTGTCGGATAATCAGCCCCAGCATTTT.

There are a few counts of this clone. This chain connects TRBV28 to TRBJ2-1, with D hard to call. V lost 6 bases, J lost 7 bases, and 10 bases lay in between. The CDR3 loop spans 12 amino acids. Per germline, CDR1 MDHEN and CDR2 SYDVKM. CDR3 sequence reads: CASRTPMNEQFF. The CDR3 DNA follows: TGTGCCAGCAGAACCCCGATGAATGAGCAGTTCTTC.

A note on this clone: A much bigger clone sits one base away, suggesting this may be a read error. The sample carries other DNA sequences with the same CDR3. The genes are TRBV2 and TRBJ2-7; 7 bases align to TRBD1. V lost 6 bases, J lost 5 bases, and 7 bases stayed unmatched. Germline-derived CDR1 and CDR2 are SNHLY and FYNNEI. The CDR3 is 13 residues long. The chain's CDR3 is CASSDDRAHEQYF. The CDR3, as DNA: TGTGCCAGCAGCGATGACAGGGCCCACGAGCAGTACTTC. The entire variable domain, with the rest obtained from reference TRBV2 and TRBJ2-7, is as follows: EPEVTQTPSHQVTQMGQEVILRCVPISNHLYFYWYRQILGQKVEFLVSFYNNEISEKSEIFDDQFSVERPDGSNFTLKIRSTKLEDSAMYFCASSDDRAHEQYFGPGTRLTVT.

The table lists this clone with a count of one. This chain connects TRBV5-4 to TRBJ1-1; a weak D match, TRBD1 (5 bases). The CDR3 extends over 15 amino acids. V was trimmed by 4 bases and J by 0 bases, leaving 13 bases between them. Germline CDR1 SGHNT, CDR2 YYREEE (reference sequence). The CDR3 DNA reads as TGTGCCAGCAGCATTGGGACGGGATTGAACACTGAAGCTTTCTTT. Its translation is CASSIGTGLNTEAFF.

The CDR3 DNA reads as TGTGCCAGCAGTCGGGGGCCACTTGACAGGGGGCCCAATGAGCAGTTCTTC. It yields the protein CASSRGPLDRGPNEQFF. This sequence joins TRBV5-4 and TRBJ2-1; TRBD1 aligns across 10 bases. This CDR3 spans 17 amino acids. The germline CDR1 and CDR2 sequences are SGHNT and YYREEE (reference sequence). Trimming took 5 bases from V and 6 from J; bases not matched to a gene: 14. The variable domain in full, completed from reference TRBV5-4 and TRBJ2-1, reads ETGVTQSPTHLIKTRGQQVTLRCSSQSGHNTVSWYQQALGQGPQFIFQYYREEENGRGNFPPRFSGLQFPNYSSELNVNALELDDSALYLCASSRGPLDRGPNEQFFGPGTRLTVL.

The chain's CDR3 is CASSQRVNTEAFF. CDR3 in DNA: TGCGCCAGCAGTCAACGAGTGAACACTGAAGCTTTCTTT. The V and J genes are TRBV23-1 and TRBJ1-1; D is uncertain. TRBV23-1 is marked as an open reading frame, function uncertain. V dropped 2 bases and J dropped 0 bases, with 4 bases sitting between them. The CDR3 length is 13 residues.

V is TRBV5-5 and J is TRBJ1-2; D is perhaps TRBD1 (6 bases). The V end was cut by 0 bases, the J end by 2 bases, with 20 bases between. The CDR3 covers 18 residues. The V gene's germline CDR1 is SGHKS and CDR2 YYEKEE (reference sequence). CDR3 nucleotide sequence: TGTGCCAGCAGCTTGGCTTGGCAGGGCAGAGGGGGAAACTATGGCTACACCTTC. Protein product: CASSLAWQGRGGNYGYTF. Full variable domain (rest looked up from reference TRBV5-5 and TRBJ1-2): DAGVTQSPTHLIKTRGQQVTLRCSPISGHKSVSWYQQVLGQGPQFIFQYYEKEERGRGNFPDRFSARQFPNYSSELNVNALLLGDSALYLCASSLAWQGRGGNYGYTFGSGTRLTVV.

CDR3 nucleotides: TGCGCCAGCAGCTTGGAGGGGAGGTGGGACACTGAAGCTTTCTTT. Its protein is CASSLEGRWDTEAFF. This chain links TRBV5-1 with TRBJ1-1; perhaps TRBD1 as D (5 bases). V was pared by 0 bases and J by 3 bases, with 12 bases between. The CDR3 consists of 15 residues. Germline loops: CDR1 SGHRS, CDR2 YFSETQ.

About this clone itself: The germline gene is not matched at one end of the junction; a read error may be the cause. CDR3 coding DNA: TGTGCCAGCCGCCCCCGAGCTAGCTATAGCTACACCTTC. Translation gives CASRPRASYSYTF. This chain connects TRBV27 to TRBJ1-2; D remains ambiguous. Germline-derived CDR1 and CDR2 are MNHEY and SMNVEV (reference sequence). The CDR3 contains 13 residues.

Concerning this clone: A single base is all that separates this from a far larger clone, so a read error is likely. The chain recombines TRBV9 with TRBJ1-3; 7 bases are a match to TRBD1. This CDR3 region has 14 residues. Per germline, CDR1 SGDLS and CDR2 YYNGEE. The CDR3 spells CASSGTGSGDTIYF. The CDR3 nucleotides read TGTGCCAGCAGCGGGACAGGCTCTGGAGACACCATATATTTT.

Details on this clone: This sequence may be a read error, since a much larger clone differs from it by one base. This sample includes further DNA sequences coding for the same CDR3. CDR3 nucleotide sequence: TGTGCCAGCAGTTTGGAAGCGGGAGGCCCCTACGAGCAGTACTTC. This translates into CASSLEAGGPYEQYF. The V call is TRBV27, the J call TRBJ2-7, with 9 bases identical to TRBD2. Germline V gene sequence: CDR1 MNHEY, CDR2 SMNVEV (reference sequence). V gave up 3 bases and J gave up 2 bases; unmatched junction bases: 5. This CDR3 contains 15 residues.

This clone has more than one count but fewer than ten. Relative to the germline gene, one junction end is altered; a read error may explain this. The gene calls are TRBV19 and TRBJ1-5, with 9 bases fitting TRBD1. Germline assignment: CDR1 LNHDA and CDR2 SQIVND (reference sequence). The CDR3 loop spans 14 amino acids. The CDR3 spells CAGSTQGAHQPQHF. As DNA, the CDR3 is TGTGCCGGTAGTACACAGGGGGCCCATCAGCCCCAGCATTTT. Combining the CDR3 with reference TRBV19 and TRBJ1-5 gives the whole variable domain DGGITQSPKYLFRKEGQNVTLSCEQNLNHDAMYWYRQDPGQGLRLIYYSQIVNDFQKGDIAEGYSVSREKKESFPLTVTSAQKNPTAFYLCAGSTQGAHQPQHFGDGTRLSIL.

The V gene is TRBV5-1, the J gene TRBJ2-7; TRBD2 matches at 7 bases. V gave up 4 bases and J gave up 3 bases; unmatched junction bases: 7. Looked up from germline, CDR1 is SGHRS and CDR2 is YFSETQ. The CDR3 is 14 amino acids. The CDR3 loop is CASSLGWEGYEQYF. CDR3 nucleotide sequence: TGCGCCAGCAGCCTAGGCTGGGAGGGCTACGAGCAGTACTTC.

CDR3 nucleotide sequence: TGTGCCAGCAGCTTACGAAAGGGCCGTAATGAAAAACTGTTTTTT. It codes for CASSLRKGRNEKLFF. This chain uses TRBV7-2 with TRBJ1-4; D gene ambiguous. V lost 2 bases and J lost 4, with 11 bases in between. The CDR3 runs 15 residues. Germline CDR1 reads SGHTA; CDR2 reads FQGNSA.

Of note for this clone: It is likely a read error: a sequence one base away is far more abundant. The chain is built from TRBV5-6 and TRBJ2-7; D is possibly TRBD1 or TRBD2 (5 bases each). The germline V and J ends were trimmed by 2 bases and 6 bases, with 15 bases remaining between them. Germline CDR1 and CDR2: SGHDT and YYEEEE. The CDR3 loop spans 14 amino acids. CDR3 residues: CASSFSGPASEQYF. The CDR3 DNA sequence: TGTGCCAGCAGCTTTTCGGGACCAGCGAGCGAGCAGTACTTC.

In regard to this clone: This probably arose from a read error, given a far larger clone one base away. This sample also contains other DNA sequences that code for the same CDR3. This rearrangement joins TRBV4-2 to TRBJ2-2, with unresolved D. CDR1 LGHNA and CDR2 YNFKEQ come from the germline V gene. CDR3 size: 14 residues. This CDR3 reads CASSQGLETGELFF. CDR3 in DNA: TGTGCCAGCAGTCAAGGGCTGGAAACCGGGGAGCTGTTTTTT.

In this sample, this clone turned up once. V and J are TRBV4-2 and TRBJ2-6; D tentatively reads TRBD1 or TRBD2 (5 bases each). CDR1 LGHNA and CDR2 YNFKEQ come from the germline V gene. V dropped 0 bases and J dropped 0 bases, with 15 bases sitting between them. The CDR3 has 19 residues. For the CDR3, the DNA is TGTGCCAGCAGCCAAGAACCCTCCGGGGCAGCCTCTGGGGCCAACGTCCTGACTTTC. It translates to CASSQEPSGAASGANVLTF.

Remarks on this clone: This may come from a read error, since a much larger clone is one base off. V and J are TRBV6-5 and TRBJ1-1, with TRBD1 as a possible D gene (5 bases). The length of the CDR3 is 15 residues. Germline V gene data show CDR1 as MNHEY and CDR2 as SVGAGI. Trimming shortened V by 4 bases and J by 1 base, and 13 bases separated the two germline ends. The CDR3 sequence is CASSCSGRANTEAFF. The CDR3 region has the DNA TGTGCCAGCAGTTGCTCGGGACGGGCGAACACTGAAGCTTTCTTT.

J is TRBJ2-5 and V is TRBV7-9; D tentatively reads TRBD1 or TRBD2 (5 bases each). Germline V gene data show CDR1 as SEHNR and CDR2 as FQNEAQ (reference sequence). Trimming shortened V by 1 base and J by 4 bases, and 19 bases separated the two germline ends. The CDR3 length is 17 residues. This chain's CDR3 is CASSLGGTEDFGETQYF. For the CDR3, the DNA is TGTGCCAGCAGCTTAGGAGGGACGGAGGATTTTGGAGAGACCCAGTACTTC.